This TCR beta chain emerged from a study of blood T cell repertoires in COVID-19. Study information: Both acute and convalescent COVID-19 samples were obtained from the United States, Italy and Spain. Nucleic acid was either cDNA or gDNA, and it came from T cells, B-cell-depleted T cells, or PBMCs.

The table came from immunoSEQ multiplex PCR; TCRdb's copy has only in-frame clones and leaves some out. The data show approximately 390,000 clones, 90% seen once. With 5 bases clipped from V and 1 base from J, the junction kept 7 bases outside the gene matches. Germline lookup yields CDR1 SNHLY and CDR2 FYNNEI. The CDR3 is 16 residues long. V gene TRBV2 combines with J gene TRBJ2-3, with 9 bases fitting TRBD1. The TCR comes from a man aged 18 to 29 with active or convalescent COVID-19. Input material: peripheral blood. The CDR3 region has the DNA TGTGCCAGCAGTACCGGGACAGGGATGGGCACAGATACGCAGTATTTT. Translated: CASSTGTGMGTDTQYF.